Given below is one T cell receptor beta chain in context. The antigen remains unidentified. The data originate from a study of long-term antiretroviral therapy in people with HIV. Study findings and constraints: The data indicate that diversity increased after ART but remained below transplant donor controls.

Survey-level immunoSEQ v3.0 assays were run. Sequenced by immunoSEQ multiplex PCR; TCRdb stores in-frame clones only, minus some. The sample lists tens of thousands of clones; 86% were seen once. CDR1 is SGHAT, CDR2 FQNNGV, per germline. Trimming pared 2 bases from V and 8 bases from J, leaving 16 bases between. The CDR3 runs to 15 residues. This chain connects TRBV11-2 to TRBJ1-3; D gene unclear. The TCR comes from a man in his sixties with HIV. The sample consisted of unsorted PBMCs, taken 1.3 years after starting antiretroviral therapy. The CDR3 region is CASSLPGVSRDTIYF. The DNA of the CDR3 is TGTGCCAGCAGCTTACCAGGAGTTTCTAGGGACACCATATATTTT.